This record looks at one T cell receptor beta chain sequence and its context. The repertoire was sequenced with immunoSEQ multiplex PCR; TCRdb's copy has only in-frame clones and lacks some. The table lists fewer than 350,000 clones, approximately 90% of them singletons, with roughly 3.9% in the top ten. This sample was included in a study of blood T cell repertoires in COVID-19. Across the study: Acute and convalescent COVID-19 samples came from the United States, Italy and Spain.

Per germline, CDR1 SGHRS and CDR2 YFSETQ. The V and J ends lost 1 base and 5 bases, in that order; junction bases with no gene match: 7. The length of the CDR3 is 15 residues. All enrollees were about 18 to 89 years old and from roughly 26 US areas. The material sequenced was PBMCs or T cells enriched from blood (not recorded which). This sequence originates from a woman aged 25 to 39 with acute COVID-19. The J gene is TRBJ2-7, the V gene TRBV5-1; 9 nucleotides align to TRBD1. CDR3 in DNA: TGCGCCAGCAGCTTGATACAGGGGGCAAATAACGAGCAGTACTTC. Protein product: CASSLIQGANNEQYF.